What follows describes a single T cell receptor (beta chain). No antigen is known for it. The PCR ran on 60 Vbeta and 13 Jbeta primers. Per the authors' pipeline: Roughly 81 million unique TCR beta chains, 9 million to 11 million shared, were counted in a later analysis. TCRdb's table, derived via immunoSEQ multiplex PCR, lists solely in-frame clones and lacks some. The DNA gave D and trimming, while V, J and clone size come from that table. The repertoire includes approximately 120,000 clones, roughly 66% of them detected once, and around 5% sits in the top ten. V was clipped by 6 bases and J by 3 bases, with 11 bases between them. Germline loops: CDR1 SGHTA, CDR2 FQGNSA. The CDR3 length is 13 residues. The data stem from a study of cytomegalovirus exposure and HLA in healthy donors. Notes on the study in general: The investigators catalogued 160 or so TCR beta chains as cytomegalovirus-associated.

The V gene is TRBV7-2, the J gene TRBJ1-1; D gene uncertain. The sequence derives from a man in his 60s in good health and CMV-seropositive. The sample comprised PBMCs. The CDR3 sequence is CASRREEYTEAFF. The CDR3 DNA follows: TGTGCCAGCAGGCGGGAAGAGTACACTGAAGCTTTCTTT.